This T cell receptor beta chain is drawn from a study of control samples from healthy donors and cancer patients. The repertoire was sequenced with immunoSEQ multiplex PCR; TCRdb's copy has only in-frame clones and lacks some. The table includes 110,000 or so clones, about 89% detected once. Germline V gene sequence: CDR1 ENHRY, CDR2 SYGVKD. The CDR3 is 14 amino acids. V gave up 10 bases and J gave up 3 bases; unmatched junction bases: 3. This chain connects TRBV10-3 to TRBJ2-2, with 12 bases matching TRBD2. This clonotype originated in a woman in her fifties or sixties in good health. Sequenced material: blood. Written as DNA, the CDR3 is TGTGCCACGTCTAGCGGGGGGGACACCGGGGAGCTGTTTTTT. Its protein is CATSSGGDTGELFF.